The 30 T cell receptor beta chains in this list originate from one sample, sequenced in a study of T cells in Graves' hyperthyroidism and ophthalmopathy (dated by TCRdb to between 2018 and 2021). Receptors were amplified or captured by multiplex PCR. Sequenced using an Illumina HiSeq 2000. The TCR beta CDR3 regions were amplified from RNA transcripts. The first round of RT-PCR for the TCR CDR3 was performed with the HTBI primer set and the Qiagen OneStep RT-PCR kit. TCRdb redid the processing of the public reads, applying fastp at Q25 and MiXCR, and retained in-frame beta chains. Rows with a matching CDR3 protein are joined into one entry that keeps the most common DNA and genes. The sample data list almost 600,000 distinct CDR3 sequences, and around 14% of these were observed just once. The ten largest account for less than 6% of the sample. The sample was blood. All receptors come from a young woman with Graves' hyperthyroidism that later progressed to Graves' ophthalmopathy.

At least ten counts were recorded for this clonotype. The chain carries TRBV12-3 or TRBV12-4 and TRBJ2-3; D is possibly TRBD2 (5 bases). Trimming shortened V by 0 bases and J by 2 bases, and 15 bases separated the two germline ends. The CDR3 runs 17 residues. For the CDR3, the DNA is TGTGCCAGCAGTTTAGCCTCATTGAACCGGGACACAGATACGCAGTATTTT. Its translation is CASSLASLNRDTDTQYF.

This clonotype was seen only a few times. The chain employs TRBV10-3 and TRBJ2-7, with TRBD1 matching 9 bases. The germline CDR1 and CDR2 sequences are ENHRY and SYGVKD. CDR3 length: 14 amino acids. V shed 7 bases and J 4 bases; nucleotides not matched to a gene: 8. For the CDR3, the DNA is TGTGCCATCACCGCCCGACAGGGGGTATACGAGCAGTACTTC. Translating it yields CAITARQGVYEQYF.

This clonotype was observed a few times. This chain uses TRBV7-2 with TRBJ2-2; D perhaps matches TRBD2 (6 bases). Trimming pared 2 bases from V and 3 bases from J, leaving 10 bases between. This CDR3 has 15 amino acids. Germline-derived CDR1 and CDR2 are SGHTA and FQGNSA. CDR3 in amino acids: CASSLYGSDTGELFF. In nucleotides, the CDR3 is TGTGCCAGCAGCTTATACGGGAGTGACACCGGGGAGCTGTTTTTT. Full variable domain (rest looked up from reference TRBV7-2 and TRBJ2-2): GAGVSQSPSNKVTEKGKDVELRCDPISGHTALYWYRQSLGQGLEFLIYFQGNSAPDKSGLPSDRFSAERTGGSVSTLTIQRTQQEDSAVYLCASSLYGSDTGELFFGEGSRLTVL.

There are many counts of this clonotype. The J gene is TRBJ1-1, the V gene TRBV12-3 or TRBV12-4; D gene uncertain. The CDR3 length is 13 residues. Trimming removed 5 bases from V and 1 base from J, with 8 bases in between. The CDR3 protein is CASSRAANTEAFF. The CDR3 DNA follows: TGTGCCAGCAGTAGGGCTGCGAACACTGAAGCTTTCTTT.

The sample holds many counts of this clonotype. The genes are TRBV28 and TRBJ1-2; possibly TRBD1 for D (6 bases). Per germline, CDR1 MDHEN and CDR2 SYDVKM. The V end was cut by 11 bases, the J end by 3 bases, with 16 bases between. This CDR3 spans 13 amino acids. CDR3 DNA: TGTGCCGGACAGACAGGCGCGGACTATGGCTACACCTTC. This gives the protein CAGQTGADYGYTF.

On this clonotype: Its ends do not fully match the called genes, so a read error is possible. This CDR3 reads CASSQGHPGNTTYF. The CDR3 coding sequence is TGCGCCAGCAGCCAGGGCCACCCTGGAAACACCACATATTTT. The chain employs TRBV5-1 and TRBJ1-3, with D tentatively TRBD1 (5 bases). This CDR3 is 14 amino acids long. Germline-derived CDR1 and CDR2 are SGHRS and YFSETQ. The entire variable domain, with the rest obtained from reference TRBV5-1 and TRBJ1-3, is as follows: KAGVTQTPRYLIKTRGQQVTLSCSPISGHRSVSWYQQTPGQGLQFLFEYFSETQRNKGNFPGRFSGRQFSNSRSEMNVSTLELGDSALYLCASSQGHPGNTTYFGEGSWLTVV.

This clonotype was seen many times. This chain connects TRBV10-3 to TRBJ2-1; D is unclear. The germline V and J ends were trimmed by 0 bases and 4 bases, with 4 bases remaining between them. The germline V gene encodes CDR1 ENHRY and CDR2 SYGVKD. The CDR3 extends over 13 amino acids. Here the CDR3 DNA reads TGTGCCATCAGTGAGTCGGATTACAATGAGCAGTTCTTC. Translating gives CAISESDYNEQFF.

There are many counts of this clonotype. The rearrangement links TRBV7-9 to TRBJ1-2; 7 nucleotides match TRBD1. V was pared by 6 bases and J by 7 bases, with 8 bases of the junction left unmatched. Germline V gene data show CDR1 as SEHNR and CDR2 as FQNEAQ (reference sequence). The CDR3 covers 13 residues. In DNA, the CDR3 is TGTGCCAGCAGACCCCGGACAGGCCCTGGCTACACCTTC. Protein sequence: CASRPRTGPGYTF. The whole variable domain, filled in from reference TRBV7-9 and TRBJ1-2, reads DTGVSQNPRHKITKRGQNVTFRCDPISEHNRLYWYRQTLGQGPEFLTYFQNEAQLEKSRLLSDRFSAERPKGSFSTLEIQRTEQGDSAMYLCASRPRTGPGYTFGSGTRLTVV.

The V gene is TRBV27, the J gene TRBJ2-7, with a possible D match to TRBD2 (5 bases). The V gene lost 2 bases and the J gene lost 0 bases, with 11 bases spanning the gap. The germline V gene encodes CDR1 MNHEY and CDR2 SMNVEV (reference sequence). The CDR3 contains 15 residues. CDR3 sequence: CASSLSGFNSYEQYF. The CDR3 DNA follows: TGTGCCAGCAGTTTAAGCGGCTTCAACTCCTACGAGCAGTACTTC.

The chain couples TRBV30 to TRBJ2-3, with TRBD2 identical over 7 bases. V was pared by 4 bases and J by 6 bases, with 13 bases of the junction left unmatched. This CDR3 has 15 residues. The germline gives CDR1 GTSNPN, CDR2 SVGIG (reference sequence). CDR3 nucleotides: TGTGCCTGGAACCCCGCGGGAGAGTCTAAGGATACGCAGTATTTT. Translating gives CAWNPAGESKDTQYF.

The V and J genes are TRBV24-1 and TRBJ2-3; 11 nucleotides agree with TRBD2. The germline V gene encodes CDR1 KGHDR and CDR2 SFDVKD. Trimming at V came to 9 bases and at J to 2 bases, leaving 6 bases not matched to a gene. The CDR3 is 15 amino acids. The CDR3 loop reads CATGTSGTSTDTQYF. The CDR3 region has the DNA TGTGCCACCGGGACTAGCGGTACCTCCACAGATACGCAGTATTTT.

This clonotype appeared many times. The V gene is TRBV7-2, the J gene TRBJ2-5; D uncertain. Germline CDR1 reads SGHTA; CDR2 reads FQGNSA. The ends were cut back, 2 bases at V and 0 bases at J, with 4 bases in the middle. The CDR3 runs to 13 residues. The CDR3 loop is CASSLNHQETQYF. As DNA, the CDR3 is TGTGCCAGCAGCTTAAACCACCAAGAGACCCAGTACTTC.

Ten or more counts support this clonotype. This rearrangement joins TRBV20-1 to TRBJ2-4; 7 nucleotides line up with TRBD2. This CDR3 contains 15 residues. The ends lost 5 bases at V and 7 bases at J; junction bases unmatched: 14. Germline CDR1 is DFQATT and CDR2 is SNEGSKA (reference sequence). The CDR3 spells CSAEELAGAMNIQYF. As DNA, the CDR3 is TGCAGTGCTGAGGAGCTGGCGGGAGCAATGAACATTCAGTACTTC.

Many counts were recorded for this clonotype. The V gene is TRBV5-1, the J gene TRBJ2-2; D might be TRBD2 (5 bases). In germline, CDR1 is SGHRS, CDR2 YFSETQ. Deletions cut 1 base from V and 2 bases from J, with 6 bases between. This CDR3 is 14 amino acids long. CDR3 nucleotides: TGCGCCAGCAGCTTGACGGGAAACACCGGGGAGCTGTTTTTT. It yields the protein CASSLTGNTGELFF.

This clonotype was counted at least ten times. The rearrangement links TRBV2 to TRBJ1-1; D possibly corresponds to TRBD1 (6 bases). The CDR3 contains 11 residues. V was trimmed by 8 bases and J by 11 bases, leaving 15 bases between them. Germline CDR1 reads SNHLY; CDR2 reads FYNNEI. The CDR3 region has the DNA TGTGCCAGCCTGGGGGGCAGTGAGGCTTTCTTT. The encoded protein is CASLGGSEAFF.

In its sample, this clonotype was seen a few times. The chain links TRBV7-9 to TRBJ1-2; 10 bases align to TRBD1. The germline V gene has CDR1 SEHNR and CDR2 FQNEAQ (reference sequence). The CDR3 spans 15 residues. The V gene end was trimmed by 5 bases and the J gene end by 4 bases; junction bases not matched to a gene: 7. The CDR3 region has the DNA TGTGCCAGCAGCGCTAATCGGGACAGGGGCTATGGCTACACCTTC. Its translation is CASSANRDRGYGYTF.

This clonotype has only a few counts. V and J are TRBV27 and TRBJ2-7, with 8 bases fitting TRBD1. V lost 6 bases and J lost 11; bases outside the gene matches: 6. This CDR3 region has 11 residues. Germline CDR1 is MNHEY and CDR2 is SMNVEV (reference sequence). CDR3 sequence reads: CASSRGQEEYF. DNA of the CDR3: TGTGCCAGCAGCCGGGGACAGGAGGAGTACTTC.

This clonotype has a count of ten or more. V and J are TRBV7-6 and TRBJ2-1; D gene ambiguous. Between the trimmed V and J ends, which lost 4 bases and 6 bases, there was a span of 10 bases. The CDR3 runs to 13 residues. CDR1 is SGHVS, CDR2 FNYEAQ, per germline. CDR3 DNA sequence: TGTGCCAGCAGCTCCTTGACGGGCAATGAGCAGTTCTTC. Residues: CASSSLTGNEQFF.

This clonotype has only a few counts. The CDR3 is CASSFPAAASGDADTQYF. The CDR3 DNA follows: TGTGCCAGCAGTTTCCCTGCTGCGGCTAGCGGAGACGCAGATACGCAGTATTTT. This chain links TRBV28 with TRBJ2-3, with 7 bases fitting TRBD2. This CDR3 region has 18 residues. CDR1 is MDHEN, CDR2 SYDVKM, per germline. Trimming removed 3 bases from V and 4 bases from J; junction bases left unmatched: 16.

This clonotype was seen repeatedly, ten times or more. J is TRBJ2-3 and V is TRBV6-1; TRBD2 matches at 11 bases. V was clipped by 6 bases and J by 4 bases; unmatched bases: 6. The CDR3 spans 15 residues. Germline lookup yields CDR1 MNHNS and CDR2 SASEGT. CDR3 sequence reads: CASRLLAGEADTQYF. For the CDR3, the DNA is TGTGCCAGCAGACTACTAGCGGGAGAGGCAGATACGCAGTATTTT.

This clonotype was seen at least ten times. CDR3 protein: CASSFGFPDTQYF. In DNA, the CDR3 is TGTGCCAGCAGTTTTGGGTTCCCAGATACGCAGTATTTT. The chain has TRBV12-3 or TRBV12-4 and TRBJ2-3, with D unclear. This CDR3 is built from 13 residues. V was pared by 3 bases and J by 4 bases, with 8 bases between.

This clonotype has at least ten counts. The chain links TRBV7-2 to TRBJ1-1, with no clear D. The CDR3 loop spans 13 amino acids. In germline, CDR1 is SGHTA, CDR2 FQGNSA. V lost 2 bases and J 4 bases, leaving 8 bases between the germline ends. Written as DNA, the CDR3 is TGTGCCAGCAGCTTATCTAGTCCCACTGAAGCTTTCTTT. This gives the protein CASSLSSPTEAFF.

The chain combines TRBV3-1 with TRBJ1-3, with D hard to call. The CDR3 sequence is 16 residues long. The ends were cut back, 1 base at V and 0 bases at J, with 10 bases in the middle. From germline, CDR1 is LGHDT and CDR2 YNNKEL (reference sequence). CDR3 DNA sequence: TGTGCCAGCAGCCAAGGTTCACAGAGCTCTGGAAACACCATATATTTT. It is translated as CASSQGSQSSGNTIYF. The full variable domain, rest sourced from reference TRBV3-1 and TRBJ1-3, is DTAVSQTPKYLVTQMGNDKSIKCEQNLGHDTMYWYKQDSKKFLKIMFSYNNKELIINETVPNRFSPKSPDKAHLNLHINSLELGDSAVYFCASSQGSQSSGNTIYFGEGSWLTVV.

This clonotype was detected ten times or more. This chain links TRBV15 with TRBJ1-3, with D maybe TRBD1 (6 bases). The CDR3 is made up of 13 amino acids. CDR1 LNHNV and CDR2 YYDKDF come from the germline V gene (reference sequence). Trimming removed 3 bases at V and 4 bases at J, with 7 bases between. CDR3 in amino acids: CATSRRGGNTIYF. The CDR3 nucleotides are TGTGCCACCAGCAGGAGGGGGGGAAACACCATATATTTT.

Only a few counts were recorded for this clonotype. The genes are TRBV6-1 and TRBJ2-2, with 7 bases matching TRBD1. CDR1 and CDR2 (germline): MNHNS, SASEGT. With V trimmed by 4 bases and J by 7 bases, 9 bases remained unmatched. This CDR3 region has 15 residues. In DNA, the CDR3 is TGTGCCAGCAGTGTTCACAGGGGATCGGGCGGGGAGCTGTTTTTT. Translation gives CASSVHRGSGGELFF.

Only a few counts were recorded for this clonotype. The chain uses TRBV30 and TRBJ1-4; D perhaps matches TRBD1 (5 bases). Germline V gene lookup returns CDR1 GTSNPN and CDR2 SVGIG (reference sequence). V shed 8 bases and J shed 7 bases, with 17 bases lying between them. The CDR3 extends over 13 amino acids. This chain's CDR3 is CALRGRGSEKLFF. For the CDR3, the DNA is TGTGCCCTGAGAGGGAGGGGATCTGAAAAACTGTTTTTT.

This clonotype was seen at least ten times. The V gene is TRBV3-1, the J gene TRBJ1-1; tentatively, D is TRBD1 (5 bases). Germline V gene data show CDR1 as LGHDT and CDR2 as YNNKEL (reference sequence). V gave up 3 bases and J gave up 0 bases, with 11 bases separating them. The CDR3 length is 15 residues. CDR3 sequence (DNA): TGTGCCAGCAGCCACGTTGACAGTTTGAACACTGAAGCTTTCTTT. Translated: CASSHVDSLNTEAFF.

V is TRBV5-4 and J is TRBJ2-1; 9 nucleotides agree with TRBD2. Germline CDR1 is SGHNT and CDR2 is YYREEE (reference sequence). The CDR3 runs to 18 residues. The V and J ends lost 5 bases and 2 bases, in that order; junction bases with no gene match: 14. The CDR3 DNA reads TGTGCCAGCAGGAAACTCGGGACTAGCTGGGACCCCTACAATGAGCAGTTCTTC. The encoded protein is CASRKLGTSWDPYNEQFF.

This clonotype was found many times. The CDR3 region is CATSDTGTSGAYNEQFF. CDR3 in DNA: TGTGCCACCAGTGACACCGGGACTAGCGGGGCCTACAATGAGCAGTTCTTC. The chain is built from TRBV24-1 and TRBJ2-1; 13 bases align to TRBD2. J lost 2 bases, V lost 4 bases, and 4 bases had no gene match. Germline V CDR1 and CDR2: KGHDR, SFDVKD. CDR3 length: 17 amino acids.

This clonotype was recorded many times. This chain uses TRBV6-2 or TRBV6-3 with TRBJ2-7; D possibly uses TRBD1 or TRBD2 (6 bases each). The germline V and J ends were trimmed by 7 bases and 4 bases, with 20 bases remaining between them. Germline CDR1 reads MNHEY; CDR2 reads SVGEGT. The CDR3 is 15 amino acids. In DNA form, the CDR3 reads TGTGCCAGCACCCGGAGGGCACCCCAGGGGTACGAGCAGTACTTC. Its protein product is CASTRRAPQGYEQYF.